One and the same sample provided the 14 T cell receptor beta chains below, sequenced in a study of technical replicates of blood from several donors. Libraries were prepared by immunoSEQ multiplex PCR; TCRdb keeps only in-frame clonotypes and omits some of them. The sample lists roughly 45,000 clones, roughly 90% occurring once. Sequenced sample: PBMCs. Source of these receptors: a human donor in good health. Some clones in this sample may be carry-over from other donors' samples.

The gene calls are TRBV5-6 and TRBJ1-5, with D unresolved. The length of the CDR3 is 16 residues. Trimming stripped 0 bases from V and 3 bases from J, with 13 bases between. Germline V CDR1 and CDR2: SGHDT, YYEEEE. CDR3 protein: CASSLAGVGPNQPQHF. CDR3 bases: TGTGCCAGCAGCTTGGCCGGGGTCGGGCCCAATCAGCCCCAGCATTTT.

The rearrangement uses TRBV15 and TRBJ1-1; 8 bases are shared with TRBD1. CDR1 is LNHNV, CDR2 YYDKDF, per germline (reference sequence). V was pared by 4 bases and J by 4 bases, with 8 bases of the junction left unmatched. The CDR3 covers 15 residues. The CDR3 is CATSTPRTGSTEAFF. CDR3 nucleotide sequence: TGTGCCACCAGCACCCCCAGGACAGGGAGCACTGAAGCTTTCTTT.

This clone was counted a single time. J is TRBJ2-7 and V is TRBV7-9; possible D gene TRBD1, 5 bases. V shed 2 bases and J shed 0 bases, with 11 bases lying between them. The V gene's germline CDR1 is SEHNR and CDR2 FQNEAQ (reference sequence). The CDR3 has 15 amino acids. Here the CDR3 reads CASSLSAGSSYEQYF. For the CDR3, the DNA is TGTGCCAGCAGCTTATCGGCAGGGTCCTCCTACGAGCAGTACTTC.

The V call is TRBV6-5, the J call TRBJ1-3; D is unresolved. This CDR3 has 14 residues. CDR1 and CDR2 from the germline V gene are MNHEY and SVGAGI. Trimming took 6 bases from V and 4 from J, leaving 13 bases between them. As DNA, the CDR3 is TGTGCCAGCAGCGTTAACAGAAAGGGAAACACCATATATTTT. Its protein is CASSVNRKGNTIYF.

V is TRBV27 and J is TRBJ1-1; D perhaps matches TRBD1 (5 bases). Germline CDR1 and CDR2: MNHEY and SMNVEV (reference sequence). V was shortened by 2 bases and J by 3 bases, with 13 bases between the two germline ends. The CDR3 extends over 15 amino acids. The chain's CDR3 is CASSLRPGGDTEAFF. The CDR3 DNA reads TGTGCCAGCAGTTTAAGGCCCGGAGGGGACACTGAAGCTTTCTTT.

This chain links TRBV30 with TRBJ2-5; 10 bases are shared with TRBD2. The ends lost 0 bases at V and 9 bases at J; junction bases unmatched: 13. This CDR3 contains 16 residues. CDR1 and CDR2 from the germline V gene are GTSNPN and SVGIG (reference sequence). In nucleotides, the CDR3 is TGTGCCTGGAGTGTAAATCCGGGACTAGCGAGACGGCCCCAGTACTTC. It translates to CAWSVNPGLARRPQYF. The full variable domain, with the rest looked up from reference TRBV30 and TRBJ2-5, is SQTIHQWPATLVQPVGSPLSLECTVEGTSNPNLYWYRQAAGRGLQLLFYSVGIGQISSEVPQNLSASRPQDRQFILSSKKLLLSDSGFYLCAWSVNPGLARRPQYFGPGTRLLVL.

This chain uses TRBV4-1 with TRBJ2-3; D is possibly TRBD1 (6 bases). The V end lost 2 bases, the J end lost 4 bases, and 13 bases lay between the germline ends. Germline-derived CDR1 and CDR2 are MGHRA and YSYEKL. This CDR3 contains 15 residues. The CDR3: CASSQPGHSPDTQYF. The CDR3 nucleotides read TGCGCCAGCAGCCAACCGGGACATAGCCCAGATACGCAGTATTTT.

The chain couples TRBV9 to TRBJ1-1, with a tentative D call TRBD1 (6 bases). This CDR3 region has 17 residues. Germline lookup yields CDR1 SGDLS and CDR2 YYNGEE. Between the trimmed V and J ends, which lost 0 bases and 4 bases, there was a span of 19 bases. CDR3 sequence (DNA): TGTGCCAGCAGCGTAGGGTTCGGGGGGCGGATCGTCACTGAAGCTTTCTTT. Its translation is CASSVGFGGRIVTEAFF.

The chain joins TRBV4-1 to TRBJ1-6; possible D gene TRBD1, 6 bases. Trimming removed 4 bases at V and 0 bases at J, with 19 bases between. CDR3 size: 19 residues. Germline lookup yields CDR1 MGHRA and CDR2 YSYEKL. The DNA for the CDR3 is TGCGCCAGCAGCCGCCAGCCCCAGGGGTTCCTCTCCTATAATTCACCCCTCCACTTT. Encoded protein: CASSRQPQGFLSYNSPLHF.

The rearrangement links TRBV30 to TRBJ2-7, with D unresolved. The CDR3 length is 11 residues. CDR1 is GTSNPN and CDR2 is SVGIG in the germline V gene (reference sequence). Deletions cut 1 base from V and 12 bases from J, with 13 bases between. CDR3: CAWSGVADLYF. The CDR3 DNA reads TGTGCCTGGAGTGGGGTGGCGGATCTGTACTTC.

This sequence joins TRBV7-3 and TRBJ2-3; tentative D call: TRBD1 (6 bases). CDR1 is SGHTA, CDR2 FQGTGA, per germline. Between the trimmed V and J ends, which lost 5 bases and 6 bases, there was a span of 18 bases. The CDR3 runs to 15 residues. In nucleotides, the CDR3 is TGTGCCAGCAGCCCCAGGGGCGGCCATAGGGATACGCAGTATTTT. Residues: CASSPRGGHRDTQYF.

The J gene is TRBJ1-1, the V gene TRBV5-1; D not resolved. V was pared by 5 bases and J by 4 bases, with 12 bases between. The CDR3 spans 13 residues. CDR1 and CDR2 from the germline V gene are SGHRS and YFSETQ. CDR3 coding DNA: TGCGCCAGCAGGTTTGAGCCGGGCACTGAAGCTTTCTTT. This translates into CASRFEPGTEAFF.

This chain uses TRBV2 with TRBJ2-7; TRBD2 matches at 11 bases. There are 14 residues in the CDR3. Germline CDR1 SNHLY, CDR2 FYNNEI. The J segment lost 4 bases and the V segment lost 3 bases, leaving 2 bases of the junction unmatched. The CDR3 DNA is TGTGCCAGCAGTGATACTAGCGGGGGATACGAGCAGTACTTC. Protein: CASSDTSGGYEQYF.

The chain is built from TRBV2 and TRBJ2-7; perhaps TRBD2 as D (6 bases). The CDR3 contains 14 residues. Germline V CDR1 and CDR2: SNHLY, FYNNEI. Trimming cost V 6 bases and J 0 bases, with 12 bases left between them. This CDR3 is CASSRDFFSYEQYF. As DNA, the CDR3 is TGTGCCAGCAGCCGGGACTTCTTCTCCTACGAGCAGTACTTC.